The rows below give T cell receptor beta chains drawn from one sample of a study of radiation and T cells in renal cell carcinoma. Profiling relied on immunoSEQ multiplex PCR, and the TCRdb table lists in-frame clones only, not all of them. The sample gives tens of thousands of clones, 80% of which show up once; 25% to 35% is in the top ten. The sample consisted of blood, taken from a patient whose treatment included radiotherapy and nephrectomy. These receptors came from an older woman with renal cell carcinoma. CDR3s include the opening cysteine and the closing phenylalanine or tryptophan. D genes are given only for firm matches. Not every row has a clone size; where given, it reads once, few, many or a size class.

D gene,J gene,clone size,V gene,CDR3 protein,CDR3 DNA
NA,TRBJ1-3,once,TRBV7-3,CASSLIPGNTIYF,TGTGCCAGCAGCTTAATTCCGGGAAACACCATATATTTT
NA,TRBJ2-1,once,TRBV29-1,CSVSIPVNEQFF,TGCAGCGTCTCTATTCCGGTCAATGAGCAGTTCTTC
NA,TRBJ2-5,few,TRBV9,CASSVEGWETQYF,TGTGCCAGCAGCGTAGAGGGGTGGGAGACCCAGTACTTC
NA,TRBJ1-5,few,TRBV9,CASSAEDSQQGPQHF,TGTGCCAGCAGCGCCGAAGACAGCCAGCAGGGGCCCCAGCATTTT
TRBD1,TRBJ2-2,once,TRBV5-1,CASSLASGGTGELFF,TGCGCCAGCAGCTTGGCTTCAGGGGGAACCGGGGAGCTGTTTTTT
NA,TRBJ2-3,NA,TRBV29-1,CSVGKQGSLTDTQYF,TGCAGCGTAGGAAAACAGGGTTCCCTTACGGATACGCAGTATTTT
NA,TRBJ1-2,NA,TRBV14,CASSQGLYYYGYTF,TGTGCCAGCAGCCAGGGACTGTACTACTATGGCTACACCTTC
NA,TRBJ2-5,NA,TRBV19,CASSIRFLGETQYF,TGTGCCAGTAGTATAAGATTCTTAGGAGAGACCCAGTACTTC
NA,TRBJ2-5,NA,TRBV11-2,CASSLSQGETQYF,TGTGCCAGCAGCTTGTCCCAGGGGGAGACCCAGTACTTC
TRBD2,TRBJ2-1,NA,TRBV11-3,CASSLGGGSVEQFF,TGTGCCAGCAGCTTAGGGGGCGGGAGTGTTGAGCAGTTCTTC
NA,TRBJ1-2,NA,TRBV6-1,CASSPSLDGYTF,TGTGCCAGCAGTCCCTCCCTGGATGGCTACACCTTC
TRBD2,TRBJ2-2,medium-sized,TRBV11-2,CASSWLLAAMNTGELFF,TGTGCCAGCAGCTGGCTACTAGCGGCCATGAACACCGGGGAGCTGTTTTTT
NA,TRBJ2-1,NA,TRBV6-1,CASRPGATYNEQFF,TGTGCCAGCAGACCCGGGGCTACCTACAATGAGCAGTTCTTC
NA,TRBJ2-7,NA,TRBV27,CASSRSVGTYEQYF,TGTGCCAGCAGTAGAAGCGTAGGGACCTACGAGCAGTACTTC
TRBD2,TRBJ2-5,few,TRBV6-5,CASTYGGGRETQYF,TGTGCCTCCACGTATGGGGGCGGGAGGGAGACCCAGTACTTC
NA,TRBJ2-1,NA,TRBV5-4,CASRSGTSYNEQFF,TGTGCCAGCAGATCAGGGACCTCCTACAATGAGCAGTTCTTC
TRBD2,TRBJ2-4,NA,TRBV6-7,CASSYSRLAGRPGAKNIQYF,TGTGCCAGCAGTTACTCGCGACTAGCGGGACGTCCTGGAGCCAAAAACATTCAGTACTTC
NA,TRBJ1-2,NA,TRBV10-3,CAISDLGGSYGYTF,TGTGCCATCAGTGACTTAGGGGGGTCCTATGGCTACACCTTC
NA,TRBJ2-5,NA,TRBV7-2,CASSLVGSEVETQYF,TGTGCCAGCAGCTTAGTGGGTTCAGAGGTTGAGACCCAGTACTTC
TRBD1,TRBJ1-4,few,TRBV6-1,CASTGTGGGEKLFF,TGTGCCAGCACCGGGACAGGGGGTGGTGAAAAACTGTTTTTT
NA,TRBJ1-5,NA,TRBV27,CASSLSGFNQPQHF,TGTGCCAGCAGTTTATCCGGGTTCAATCAGCCCCAGCATTTT
TRBD2,TRBJ2-3,once,TRBV5-5,CASSLQGLAGINTDTQYF,TGTGCCAGCAGCTTACAAGGACTAGCGGGAATTAACACAGATACGCAGTATTTT
TRBD2,TRBJ2-2,NA,TRBV5-1,CASTSERGGLPNTGELFF,TGCGCCAGCACCTCGGAGCGGGGGGGCCTTCCCAACACCGGGGAGCTGTTTTTT
NA,TRBJ1-1,NA,TRBV7-2,CASSFGITEAFF,TGTGCCAGCAGCTTCGGGATTACTGAAGCTTTCTTT
NA,TRBJ2-1,NA,TRBV18,CASSPQDSSYNEQFF,TGTGCCAGTTCACCGCAGGATAGCTCCTACAATGAGCAGTTCTTC
NA,TRBJ2-2,once,TRBV5-6,CASSNWGLNTGELFF,TGTGCCAGCAGTAACTGGGGCCTGAACACCGGGGAGCTGTTTTTT
NA,TRBJ2-3,NA,TRBV19,CASVPSYGTDTQYF,TGTGCCAGCGTTCCATCATACGGCACAGATACGCAGTATTTT
NA,TRBJ2-1,once,TRBV7-9,CASSASVRNSYNEQFF,TGTGCCAGCAGCGCTTCGGTGCGGAACTCCTACAATGAGCAGTTCTTC
TRBD1,TRBJ1-1,NA,TRBV27,CASSSPGQGSTEAFF,TGTGCCAGCAGTTCTCCGGGACAGGGCTCCACTGAAGCTTTCTTT
NA,TRBJ1-3,NA,TRBV18,CASSPSVLSGNTIYF,TGTGCCAGCTCACCGAGTGTCCTCTCTGGAAACACCATATATTTT
NA,TRBJ2-3,NA,TRBV6-5,CASSRRAIDTQYF,TGTGCCAGCAGCCGCCGGGCGATAGATACGCAGTATTTT
TRBD1,TRBJ1-5,NA,TRBV7-9,CASSKGQGAGQPQHF,TGTGCCAGCAGCAAGGGACAGGGGGCCGGGCAGCCCCAGCATTTT
TRBD1,TRBJ2-5,NA,TRBV7-2,CASRPPTGGKQTQYF,TGTGCCAGCCGACCCCCCACAGGGGGCAAACAGACCCAGTACTTC
NA,TRBJ2-2,few,TRBV2,CASRGKPNTGELFF,TGTGCCAGCCGGGGGAAGCCTAACACCGGGGAGCTGTTTTTT
TRBD2,TRBJ2-1,once,TRBV4-1,CASSQDWTSGGALYNEQFF,TGCGCCAGCAGCCAAGATTGGACTAGCGGGGGGGCCCTCTACAATGAGCAGTTCTTC
NA,TRBJ1-4,NA,TRBV19,CASSNRPGSGEKLFF,TGTGCCAGTAGTAATCGTCCGGGTTCTGGTGAAAAACTGTTTTTT
NA,TRBJ1-1,NA,TRBV5-1,CASSLGDGTEAFF,TGCGCCAGCAGCTTAGGGGATGGCACTGAAGCTTTCTTT
TRBD1,TRBJ1-5,NA,TRBV4-1,CASSQQTGGNQPQHF,TGCGCCAGCAGCCAACAGACAGGGGGTAATCAGCCCCAGCATTTT
NA,TRBJ2-7,NA,TRBV19,CASSIGGGDEQYF,TGTGCCAGTAGTATTGGAGGGGGCGACGAGCAGTACTTC
NA,TRBJ1-5,many,TRBV30,CACQSGGSYQPQHF,TGTGCCTGCCAATCCGGGGGGTCTTATCAGCCCCAGCATTTT
NA,TRBJ1-1,few,TRBV2,CASSESGMNTEAFF,TGTGCCAGCAGTGAATCAGGAATGAACACTGAAGCTTTCTTT
NA,TRBJ1-1,NA,TRBV10-1,CASSTRPARVSCTEAFF,TGCGCCAGCAGCACTAGACCAGCCCGGGTTAGTTGCACTGAAGCTTTCTTT
TRBD2,TRBJ2-2,once,TRBV7-8,CASSLGASGGTGELFF,TGTGCCAGCAGCTTAGGAGCTAGCGGGGGGACCGGGGAGCTGTTTTTT
NA,TRBJ2-4,NA,TRBV7-9,CASSLQGIDIQYF,TGTGCCAGCAGCTTGCAGGGCATAGACATTCAGTACTTC